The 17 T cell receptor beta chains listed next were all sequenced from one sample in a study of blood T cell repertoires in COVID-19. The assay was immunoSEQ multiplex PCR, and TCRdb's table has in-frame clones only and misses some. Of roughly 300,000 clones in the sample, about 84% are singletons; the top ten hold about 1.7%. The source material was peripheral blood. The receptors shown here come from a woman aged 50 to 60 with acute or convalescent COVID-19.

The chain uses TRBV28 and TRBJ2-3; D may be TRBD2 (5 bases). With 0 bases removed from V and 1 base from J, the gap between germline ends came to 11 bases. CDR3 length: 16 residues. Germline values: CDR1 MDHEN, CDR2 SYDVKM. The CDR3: CASSLWASRRTDTQYF. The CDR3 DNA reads TGTGCCAGCAGTTTATGGGCTAGCCGTCGCACAGATACGCAGTATTTT.

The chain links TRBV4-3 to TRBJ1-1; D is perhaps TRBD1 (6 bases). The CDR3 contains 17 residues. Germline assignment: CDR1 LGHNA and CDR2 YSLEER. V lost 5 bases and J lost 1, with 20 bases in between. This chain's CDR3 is CASSYAGAGRRNTEAFF. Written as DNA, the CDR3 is TGCGCCAGCAGCTATGCGGGGGCGGGTCGCAGGAACACTGAAGCTTTCTTT.

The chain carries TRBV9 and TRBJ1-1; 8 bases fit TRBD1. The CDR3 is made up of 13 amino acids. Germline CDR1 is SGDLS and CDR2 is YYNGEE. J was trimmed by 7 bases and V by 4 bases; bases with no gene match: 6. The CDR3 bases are TGTGCCAGCAGCTTCCAGACAGGGGTTGAAGCTTTCTTT. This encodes CASSFQTGVEAFF.

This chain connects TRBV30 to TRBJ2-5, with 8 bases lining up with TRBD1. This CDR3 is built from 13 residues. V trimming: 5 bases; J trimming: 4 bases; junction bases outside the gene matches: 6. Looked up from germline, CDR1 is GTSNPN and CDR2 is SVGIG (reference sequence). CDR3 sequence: CAWGPGGGETQYF. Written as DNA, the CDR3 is TGTGCCTGGGGGCCAGGGGGCGGAGAGACCCAGTACTTC.

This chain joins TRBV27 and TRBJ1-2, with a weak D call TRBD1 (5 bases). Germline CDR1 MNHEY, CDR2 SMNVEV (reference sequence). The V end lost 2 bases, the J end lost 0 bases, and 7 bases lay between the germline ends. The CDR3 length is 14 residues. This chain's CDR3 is CASSLRGTNYGYTF. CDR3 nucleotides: TGTGCCAGCAGTTTACGGGGGACTAACTATGGCTACACCTTC.

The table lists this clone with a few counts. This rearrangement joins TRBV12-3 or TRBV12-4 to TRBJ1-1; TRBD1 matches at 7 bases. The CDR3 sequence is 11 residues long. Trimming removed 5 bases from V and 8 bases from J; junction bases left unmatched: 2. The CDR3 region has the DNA TGTGCCAGCAGTCTACAGGGGGAAGCTTTCTTT. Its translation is CASSLQGEAFF.

The CDR3: CASSLGVSGGGTDTQYF. Written as DNA, the CDR3 is TGTGCCAGCAGCTTAGGTGTTAGCGGGGGTGGAACAGATACGCAGTATTTT. V is TRBV7-8 and J is TRBJ2-3, with 9 positions matching TRBD2. The germline V gene has CDR1 SGHVS and CDR2 FQNEAQ. The CDR3 covers 17 residues. V gave up 1 base and J gave up 3 bases; unmatched junction bases: 8. Full variable domain (missing parts from reference TRBV7-8 and TRBJ2-3): GAGVSQSPRYKVAKRGQDVALRCDPISGHVSLFWYQQALGQGPEFLTYFQNEAQLDKSGLPSDRFFAERPEGSVSTLKIQRTQQEDSAVYLCASSLGVSGGGTDTQYFGPGTRLTVL.

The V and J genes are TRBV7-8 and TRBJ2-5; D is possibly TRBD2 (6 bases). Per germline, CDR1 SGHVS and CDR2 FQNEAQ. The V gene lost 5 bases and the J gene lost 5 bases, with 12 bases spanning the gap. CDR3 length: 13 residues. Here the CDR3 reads CASSRRDLETQYF. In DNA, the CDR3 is TGTGCCAGCAGCCGACGGGACTTGGAGACCCAGTACTTC.

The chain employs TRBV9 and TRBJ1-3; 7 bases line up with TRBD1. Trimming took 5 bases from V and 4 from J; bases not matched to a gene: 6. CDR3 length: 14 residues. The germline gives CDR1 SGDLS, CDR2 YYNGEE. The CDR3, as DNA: TGTGCCAGCAGTACCGGGACAGAAGGAAACACCATATATTTT. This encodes CASSTGTEGNTIYF.

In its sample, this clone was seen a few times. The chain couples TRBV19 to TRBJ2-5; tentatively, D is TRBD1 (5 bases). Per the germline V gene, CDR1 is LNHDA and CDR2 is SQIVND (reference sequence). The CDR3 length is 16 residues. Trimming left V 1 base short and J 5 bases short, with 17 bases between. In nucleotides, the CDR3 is TGTGCCAGTAGTATAGGCCGGACAAGAAGCACGGAGACCCAGTACTTC. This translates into CASSIGRTRSTETQYF.

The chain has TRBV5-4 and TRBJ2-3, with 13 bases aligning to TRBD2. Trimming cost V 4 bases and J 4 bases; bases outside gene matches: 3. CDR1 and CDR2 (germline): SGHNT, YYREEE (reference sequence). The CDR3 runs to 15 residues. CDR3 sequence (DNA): TGTGCCAGCAGCCCCGGACTAGCGGGAGCAGATACGCAGTATTTT. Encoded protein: CASSPGLAGADTQYF.

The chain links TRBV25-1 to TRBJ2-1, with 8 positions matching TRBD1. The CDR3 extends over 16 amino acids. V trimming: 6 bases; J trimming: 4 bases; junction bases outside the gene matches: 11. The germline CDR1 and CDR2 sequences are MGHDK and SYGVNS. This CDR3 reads CASRQTGTGNYNEQFF. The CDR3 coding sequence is TGTGCCAGCAGACAAACCGGGACAGGTAATTACAATGAGCAGTTCTTC.

CDR3 DNA: TGCGCCAGCAGCTTGGAACTGACGGGAGGGCTGGAGACCCAGTACTTC. Translation gives CASSLELTGGLETQYF. The chain couples TRBV5-1 to TRBJ2-5; 8 nucleotides agree with TRBD2. Germline-derived CDR1 and CDR2 are SGHRS and YFSETQ. The CDR3 consists of 16 residues. The J segment lost 5 bases and the V segment lost 0 bases, leaving 9 bases of the junction unmatched.

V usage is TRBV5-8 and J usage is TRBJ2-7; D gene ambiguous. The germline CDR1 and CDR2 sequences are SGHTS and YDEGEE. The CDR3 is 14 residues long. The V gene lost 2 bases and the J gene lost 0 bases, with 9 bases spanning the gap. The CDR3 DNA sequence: TGTGCCAGCAGCTTCGTGGCGGTCTCCTACGAGCAGTACTTC. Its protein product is CASSFVAVSYEQYF.

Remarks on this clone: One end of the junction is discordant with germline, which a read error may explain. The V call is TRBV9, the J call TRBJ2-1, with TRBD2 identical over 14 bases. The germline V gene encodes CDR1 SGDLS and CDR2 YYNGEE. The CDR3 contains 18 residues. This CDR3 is CASSAETSGRASDNEQFF. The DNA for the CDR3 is TGTGCCAGCAGCGCGGAGACTAGCGGGAGGGCCTCCGACAATGAGCAGTTCTTC.

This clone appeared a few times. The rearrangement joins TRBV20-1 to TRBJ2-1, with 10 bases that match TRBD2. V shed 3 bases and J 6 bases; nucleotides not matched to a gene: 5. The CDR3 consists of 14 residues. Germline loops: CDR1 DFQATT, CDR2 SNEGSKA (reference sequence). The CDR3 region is CSASPSGSGNEQFF. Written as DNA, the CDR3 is TGCAGTGCTAGTCCTAGCGGGAGCGGCAATGAGCAGTTCTTC.

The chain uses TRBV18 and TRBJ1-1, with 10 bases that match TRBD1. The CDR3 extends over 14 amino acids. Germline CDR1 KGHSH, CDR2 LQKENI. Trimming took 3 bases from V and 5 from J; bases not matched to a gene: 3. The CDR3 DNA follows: TGTGCCAGCTCACCGGACAGGGGGAATACTGAAGCTTTCTTT. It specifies CASSPDRGNTEAFF.